A selection of T cell receptor beta chains follows, all from one sample in a study of T cells in Graves' hyperthyroidism and ophthalmopathy. MiXCR, applied by TCRdb to the multiplex PCR reads, yields one record per CDR3 protein. There are hundreds of thousands of distinct CDR3 sequences in the sample; approximately 25% occur only once, and approximately 10% lies in the top ten. The sequenced sample consisted of blood. These receptors were obtained from a woman aged 25 to 45 with Graves' ophthalmopathy. The CDR3 runs from the conserved cysteine through the conserved F or W. Fields, in order: D gene, V gene, J gene, clone size, CDR3 DNA, CDR3 protein. A D gene is named only where the DNA matches it firmly. Size is stated for part of the rows, as once, few or many counts, or as a class when the clone is expanded.

d_call: .
v_call: TRBV11-2
j_call: TRBJ1-2
clone_size: many
cdr3_nt: TGTGCCAGCAGCTCAGGGATTGACTATGGCTACACCTTC
cdr3_aa: CASSSGIDYGYTF

d_call: TRBD1
v_call: TRBV19
j_call: TRBJ1-5
clone_size: .
cdr3_nt: TGTGCCAGTAGTATTTCACCGGGACAGGCAAATCAGCCCCAGCATTTT
cdr3_aa: CASSISPGQANQPQHF

d_call: .
v_call: TRBV3-1
j_call: TRBJ1-3
clone_size: many
cdr3_nt: TGTGCCAGCAGCCAAGCCCGTCGCGGCTACTCTGGAAACACCATATATTTT
cdr3_aa: CASSQARRGYSGNTIYF

d_call: TRBD2
v_call: TRBV3-1
j_call: TRBJ2-5
clone_size: many
cdr3_nt: TGTGCCAGCAGCCCGCTAGCGGGGGGGCACGGAGAGACCCAGTACTTC
cdr3_aa: CASSPLAGGHGETQYF

d_call: .
v_call: TRBV28
j_call: TRBJ1-5
clone_size: many
cdr3_nt: TGTGCCAGCAGTTTATTAGAGATTCGACAGCCCCAGCATTTT
cdr3_aa: CASSLLEIRQPQHF

d_call: .
v_call: TRBV12-3/TRBV12-4
j_call: TRBJ2-7
clone_size: many
cdr3_nt: TGTGCCAGCACCTGGGGATCCTCCTACGAGCAGTACTTC
cdr3_aa: CASTWGSSYEQYF

d_call: TRBD1
v_call: TRBV7-8
j_call: TRBJ2-2
clone_size: few
cdr3_nt: TGTGCCAGCAGCCCGAGACAGGGCTTGCCCGGGGAGCTGTTTTTT
cdr3_aa: CASSPRQGLPGELFF

d_call: .
v_call: TRBV29-1
j_call: TRBJ2-7
clone_size: .
cdr3_nt: TGCAGCGTTGAAGGATTGGGGTCCTCTGAGCAGTACTTC
cdr3_aa: CSVEGLGSSEQYF

d_call: TRBD2
v_call: TRBV27
j_call: TRBJ2-7
clone_size: many
cdr3_nt: TGTGCCAGCAGTTTCACAAGCGGGGGGAATTACGAGCAGTACTTC
cdr3_aa: CASSFTSGGNYEQYF

d_call: .
v_call: TRBV19
j_call: TRBJ2-3
clone_size: few
cdr3_nt: TGTGCCAGTAGTCAAGACCCCACAGATACGCAGTATTTT
cdr3_aa: CASSQDPTDTQYF

d_call: .
v_call: TRBV6-1
j_call: TRBJ1-1
clone_size: .
cdr3_nt: TGTGCCAGCACCTCCGGGGCGGAAGCTTTCTTT
cdr3_aa: CASTSGAEAFF

d_call: TRBD1
v_call: TRBV6-2/TRBV6-3
j_call: TRBJ2-5
clone_size: few
cdr3_nt: TGTGCCAGCAGCCAGAAAATGACCGACAGGGCAAAAGAGACCCAGTACTTC
cdr3_aa: CASSQKMTDRAKETQYF

d_call: TRBD2
v_call: TRBV11-2
j_call: TRBJ2-2
clone_size: .
cdr3_nt: TGTGCCAGCAGATTATTAGCGGGGGGCCGTCCCGGGGAGCTGTTTTTT
cdr3_aa: CASRLLAGGRPGELFF

d_call: .
v_call: TRBV12-3/TRBV12-4
j_call: TRBJ1-5
clone_size: few
cdr3_nt: TGTGCCAGCAGTCTAACGGCGGGCAATCAGCCCCAGCATTTT
cdr3_aa: CASSLTAGNQPQHF

d_call: TRBD2
v_call: TRBV6-1
j_call: TRBJ2-7
clone_size: many
cdr3_nt: TGTGCCAGCAGAGAAATGCAGCGGGGTAGTGAGCAGTACTTC
cdr3_aa: CASREMQRGSEQYF

d_call: TRBD2
v_call: TRBV6-1
j_call: TRBJ2-7
clone_size: .
cdr3_nt: TGTGCCAGCATGAGGGTAGCGGGTGGGCGCTCTAGCTACGAGCAGTACTTC
cdr3_aa: CASMRVAGGRSSYEQYF

d_call: TRBD2
v_call: TRBV11-1
j_call: TRBJ2-5
clone_size: .
cdr3_nt: TGTGCCAGCAGCTTAGCGTTTCCGCGGGAGGGCCGGAAGACCCAGTACTTC
cdr3_aa: CASSLAFPREGRKTQYF

d_call: TRBD1
v_call: TRBV19
j_call: TRBJ2-5
clone_size: .
cdr3_nt: TGTGCCAGTGGTAAGACAGGGCTCCAAGAGACCCAGTACTTC
cdr3_aa: CASGKTGLQETQYF

d_call: .
v_call: TRBV6-1
j_call: TRBJ1-5
clone_size: .
cdr3_nt: TGTGCCAGCACCACACTTGAACAGCCCCAGCATTTT
cdr3_aa: CASTTLEQPQHF

d_call: .
v_call: TRBV7-8
j_call: TRBJ1-1
clone_size: .
cdr3_nt: TGTGCCAGCAGCTTAATCGGCAGGGACGCTTCCTTT
cdr3_aa: CASSLIGRDASF

d_call: .
v_call: TRBV6-5
j_call: TRBJ2-7
clone_size: many
cdr3_nt: TGTGCCAGCAGTCGGGACGGAGGGGGCTCCTACGAGCAGTACTTC
cdr3_aa: CASSRDGGGSYEQYF

d_call: .
v_call: TRBV18
j_call: TRBJ1-5
clone_size: many
cdr3_nt: TGTGCCAGCTCACCGGTCGGGGAGGGGGATCAGCCCCAGCATTTT
cdr3_aa: CASSPVGEGDQPQHF

d_call: .
v_call: TRBV24-1
j_call: TRBJ2-2
clone_size: few
cdr3_nt: TGTGCCACCAGTGACCTCGAGGGGGGTTCCACCGGGGAGCTGTTTTTT
cdr3_aa: CATSDLEGGSTGELFF

d_call: TRBD1
v_call: TRBV6-2/TRBV6-3
j_call: TRBJ1-1
clone_size: few
cdr3_nt: TGTGCCAGCAGTTTCCGACAGGGGCCCACTGAAGCTTTCTTT
cdr3_aa: CASSFRQGPTEAFF

d_call: .
v_call: TRBV20-1
j_call: TRBJ1-1
clone_size: .
cdr3_nt: TGCAGTGCTAGAGAATCTGCTGGGGTCACTGAAGCTTTCTTT
cdr3_aa: CSARESAGVTEAFF

d_call: .
v_call: TRBV7-9
j_call: TRBJ1-1
clone_size: .
cdr3_nt: TGTGCCAGCAGCCAAGGGGTGTTCGGAGCTTTCTTT
cdr3_aa: CASSQGVFGAFF

d_call: .
v_call: TRBV5-1
j_call: TRBJ2-7
clone_size: .
cdr3_nt: TGCGCCAGCAGCCCTTACGTAGGGTCCTACGAGCAGTACTTC
cdr3_aa: CASSPYVGSYEQYF

d_call: .
v_call: TRBV6-1
j_call: TRBJ2-5
clone_size: many
cdr3_nt: TGTGCCAGCAGTAAGTCCCGGGACTTTTCGGCGGTGGAGACCCAGTACTTC
cdr3_aa: CASSKSRDFSAVETQYF

d_call: TRBD2
v_call: TRBV12-3/TRBV12-4
j_call: TRBJ2-2
clone_size: few
cdr3_nt: TGTGCCAGCCTGGGCCCCTTCCTGGCGGGAGGGCATACCGGGGAGCTGTTTTTT
cdr3_aa: CASLGPFLAGGHTGELFF

d_call: .
v_call: TRBV28
j_call: TRBJ2-7
clone_size: many
cdr3_nt: TGTGCCAGCAGACCCAAGTGGGGATACTACGAGCAGTACTTC
cdr3_aa: CASRPKWGYYEQYF

d_call: TRBD1
v_call: TRBV10-3
j_call: TRBJ2-7
clone_size: .
cdr3_nt: TGTGCCATCATGGCCGGGACAGCCATCTACGAGCAGTACTTC
cdr3_aa: CAIMAGTAIYEQYF

d_call: .
v_call: TRBV20-1
j_call: TRBJ1-1
clone_size: .
cdr3_nt: TGCAGCGGCGGGCCTCTGAACACTGAAGCTTTCTTT
cdr3_aa: CSGGPLNTEAFF

d_call: .
v_call: TRBV20-1
j_call: TRBJ2-7
clone_size: many
cdr3_nt: TGCAGTGCTAGAGATAACTACGAGCAGTACTTC
cdr3_aa: CSARDNYEQYF

d_call: .
v_call: TRBV29-1
j_call: TRBJ1-5
clone_size: many
cdr3_nt: TGCAGCGTTGGAAGGGCAGACCAGCCCCAGCATTTT
cdr3_aa: CSVGRADQPQHF

d_call: .
v_call: TRBV2
j_call: TRBJ2-2
clone_size: many
cdr3_nt: TGTGCCAGCAGTGTGTGGGGGGCTTCTGCCACCGGGGAGCTGTTTTTT
cdr3_aa: CASSVWGASATGELFF

d_call: TRBD1
v_call: TRBV12-3/TRBV12-4
j_call: TRBJ2-3
clone_size: few
cdr3_nt: TGTGCCAGCAGACCCGGACAGGCCGGGACGCAGTATTTT
cdr3_aa: CASRPGQAGTQYF

d_call: .
v_call: TRBV4-1
j_call: TRBJ1-5
clone_size: .
cdr3_nt: TGCGCCAGCAGCTTTAGGGTCTTTGACGATCAGCCCCAGCATTTT
cdr3_aa: CASSFRVFDDQPQHF

d_call: .
v_call: TRBV2
j_call: TRBJ2-7
clone_size: once
cdr3_nt: TGTGCCAGCAGGGTCGGACTCTCCTACGAGCAGTACTTC
cdr3_aa: CASRVGLSYEQYF

d_call: .
v_call: TRBV7-3
j_call: TRBJ2-3
clone_size: .
cdr3_nt: TGTGCCAGCAGCTTAAGGGGGCGGGCCTCCGCAGATACGCAGTATTTT
cdr3_aa: CASSLRGRASADTQYF

d_call: .
v_call: TRBV4-1
j_call: TRBJ2-6
clone_size: .
cdr3_nt: TGCGCCAGCAGCCAACTACCAGCTGGGGCCAACGTCCTGACTTTC
cdr3_aa: CASSQLPAGANVLTF

d_call: TRBD1
v_call: TRBV11-2
j_call: TRBJ2-7
clone_size: many
cdr3_nt: TGTGCCAGCAGCCGAACCCGGACAGGGCTCTCCTACGAGCAGTACTTC
cdr3_aa: CASSRTRTGLSYEQYF

d_call: .
v_call: TRBV28
j_call: TRBJ2-7
clone_size: many
cdr3_nt: TGTGCCAGCAGCCACCCCGCGGGGATATTAGGGCAGTACTTC
cdr3_aa: CASSHPAGILGQYF

d_call: .
v_call: TRBV6-2/TRBV6-3
j_call: TRBJ1-2
clone_size: .
cdr3_nt: TGTGCCAGCGGACGAGGGAGGTCAAACTATGGCTACACCTTC
cdr3_aa: CASGRGRSNYGYTF

d_call: .
v_call: TRBV2
j_call: TRBJ2-2
clone_size: .
cdr3_nt: TGTGCCAGCGGGGGGGCTTACACCGGGGAGCTGTTTTTT
cdr3_aa: CASGGAYTGELFF

d_call: .
v_call: TRBV7-2
j_call: TRBJ1-2
clone_size: .
cdr3_nt: TGTGCCAGCAGACCTCCTTCAGGGCGAAGCAACTATGGCTACACCTTC
cdr3_aa: CASRPPSGRSNYGYTF

d_call: TRBD1
v_call: TRBV27
j_call: TRBJ2-2
clone_size: many
cdr3_nt: TGTGCCAGCAGGCGATCAGGGACAGGGAACACCGGGGAGCTGTTTTTT
cdr3_aa: CASRRSGTGNTGELFF

d_call: .
v_call: TRBV28
j_call: TRBJ1-5
clone_size: many
cdr3_nt: TGTGCCAGCAGTTTTCTAACTCAGCCCCAGCATTTT
cdr3_aa: CASSFLTQPQHF

d_call: .
v_call: TRBV27
j_call: TRBJ1-1
clone_size: many
cdr3_nt: TGTGCCAGCAGTTTAATGTCCAGGCTGAACACTGAAGCTTTCTTT
cdr3_aa: CASSLMSRLNTEAFF

d_call: .
v_call: TRBV6-5
j_call: TRBJ2-4
clone_size: many
cdr3_nt: TGTGCCAGCAGTTCCCTTCCACTAGCCAAAAACATTCAGTACTTC
cdr3_aa: CASSSLPLAKNIQYF

d_call: .
v_call: TRBV18
j_call: TRBJ2-5
clone_size: few
cdr3_nt: TGTGCCAGCTCACCACCCGGCTTTTGGGAAGAGACCCAGTACTTC
cdr3_aa: CASSPPGFWEETQYF

d_call: TRBD1
v_call: TRBV28
j_call: TRBJ2-7
clone_size: .
cdr3_nt: TGTGCCAGCACCTCATCTGGACAGGGGGGGAGCTACGAGCAGTACTTC
cdr3_aa: CASTSSGQGGSYEQYF

d_call: .
v_call: TRBV6-5
j_call: TRBJ2-6
clone_size: many
cdr3_nt: TGTGCCAGCAGTTACTCGAGCTCTGGGGCCAACGTCCTGACTTTC
cdr3_aa: CASSYSSSGANVLTF

d_call: .
v_call: TRBV6-1
j_call: TRBJ2-7
clone_size: many
cdr3_nt: TGTGCCAGCAGTGCTTCGGGCCCTCCGTTCGAGCAGTACTTC
cdr3_aa: CASSASGPPFEQYF

d_call: TRBD1
v_call: TRBV11-2
j_call: TRBJ1-2
clone_size: many
cdr3_nt: TGTGCCAGCAGCTTAGAGGACAGGGGTTTAGGCTACACCTTC
cdr3_aa: CASSLEDRGLGYTF